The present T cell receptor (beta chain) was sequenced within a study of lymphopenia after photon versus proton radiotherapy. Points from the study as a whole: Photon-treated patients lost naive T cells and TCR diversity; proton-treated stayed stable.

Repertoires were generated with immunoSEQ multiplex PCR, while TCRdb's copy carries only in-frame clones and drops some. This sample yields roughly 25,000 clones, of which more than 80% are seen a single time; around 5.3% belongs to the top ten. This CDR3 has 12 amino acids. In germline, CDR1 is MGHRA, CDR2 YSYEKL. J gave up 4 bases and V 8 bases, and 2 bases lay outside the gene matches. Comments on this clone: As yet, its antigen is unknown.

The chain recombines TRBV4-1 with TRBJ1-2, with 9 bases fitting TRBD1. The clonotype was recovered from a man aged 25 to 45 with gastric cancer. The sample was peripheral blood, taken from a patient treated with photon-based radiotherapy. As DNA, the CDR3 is TGCGCCAGCGGGACAGGGTTCTATGGCTACACCTTC. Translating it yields CASGTGFYGYTF.